One and the same sample provided the 15 T cell receptor beta chains below, sequenced in a study of OX40 agonist ivuxolimab in advanced cancers. The library was produced with the immunoSEQ multiplex PCR assay. TCRdb re-hosts the immuneACCESS table, in-frame sequences only. Its copies lack some clones; in the studies checked, an unresolved V gene accounts for under half of them, and the cause for the rest is not known. The sample data list under 200,000 clones, and approximately 94% of these were observed just once. The top ten clones comprise under 0.4% of the sample. Sequences were derived from CD4+ or CD8+ T cells sorted from blood, sampled in a trial of the OX40 agonist ivuxolimab. These receptors all stem from an adult with an advanced solid tumor such as melanoma, head and neck, liver or kidney cancer.

This clone was recorded once. This sequence joins TRBV7-2 and TRBJ1-1; 8 nucleotides line up with TRBD1. Germline V gene lookup returns CDR1 SGHTA and CDR2 FQGNSA. The CDR3 length is 15 residues. Trimming at V came to 2 bases and at J to 2 bases, leaving 4 bases not matched to a gene. The CDR3: CASSLQGAVNTEAFF. The CDR3 DNA reads TGTGCCAGCAGCTTACAGGGGGCAGTAAACACTGAAGCTTTCTTT.

The chain employs TRBV5-4 and TRBJ2-1, with 15 bases lining up with TRBD2. With V trimmed by 3 bases and J by 3 bases, 10 bases remained unmatched. CDR3 length: 19 residues. The germline CDR1 and CDR2 sequences are SGHNT and YYREEE (reference sequence). CDR3 in amino acids: CASSSGLAGGPQNYNEQFF. CDR3 DNA sequence: TGTGCCAGCAGCTCGGGACTAGCGGGGGGCCCCCAGAACTACAATGAGCAGTTCTTC.

The CDR3 sequence: CSVTGGVGNQPQHF. The DNA for the CDR3 is TGCAGCGTCACGGGGGGAGTCGGCAATCAGCCCCAGCATTTT. The V gene is TRBV29-1, the J gene TRBJ1-5; D perhaps matches TRBD1 (5 bases). Deletions cut 6 bases from V and 2 bases from J, with 14 bases between. CDR3 size: 14 residues. Germline V CDR1 and CDR2: SQVTM, ANQGSEA.

This clone was seen just once. The gene calls are TRBV7-9 and TRBJ2-7; 9 bases align to TRBD1. Germline values: CDR1 SEHNR, CDR2 FQNEAQ (reference sequence). CDR3 length: 15 residues. Unmatched junction bases numbered 5, after V lost 2 bases and J lost 3 bases. DNA for the CDR3: TGTGCCAGCAGCTTATATGGGACAGGGATCTACGAGCAGTACTTC. Its translation: CASSLYGTGIYEQYF.

J is TRBJ2-7 and V is TRBV6-1, with TRBD1 matching over 8 bases. Germline-derived CDR1 and CDR2 are MNHNS and SASEGT. This CDR3 has 14 amino acids. J was trimmed by 1 base and V by 6 bases; bases with no gene match: 5. Written as DNA, the CDR3 is TGTGCCAGCAGCATCGACAGGGGATCCTACGAGCAGTACTTC. It yields the protein CASSIDRGSYEQYF.

As DNA, the CDR3 is TGTGCCAGCAGCGTAGGGGCCAGAGACACAGATACGCAGTATTTT. As protein: CASSVGARDTDTQYF. The chain combines TRBV9 with TRBJ2-3; D unresolved. Germline V gene data show CDR1 as SGDLS and CDR2 as YYNGEE. Trimming took 0 bases from V and 2 from J, leaving 10 bases between them. The CDR3 spans 15 residues.

The chain combines TRBV7-8 with TRBJ1-2; the match to TRBD1 covers 8 bases. Germline assignment: CDR1 SGHVS and CDR2 FQNEAQ. V shed 5 bases and J 8 bases; nucleotides not matched to a gene: 7. The CDR3 consists of 13 residues. CDR3 nucleotides: TGTGCCAGCAGCCCCTCCAGGGGGCGCGGCTACACCTTC. Amino acids: CASSPSRGRGYTF.

The rearrangement links TRBV6-5 to TRBJ1-4; no clear D gene. Trimming left V 0 bases short and J 0 bases short, with 8 bases between. Germline V CDR1 and CDR2: MNHEY, SVGAGI. The CDR3 is made up of 16 amino acids. The CDR3 protein is CASSYSKFSTNEKLFF. The CDR3 region has the DNA TGTGCCAGCAGTTACTCGAAGTTCTCAACTAATGAAAAACTGTTTTTT.

The genes are TRBV6-6 and TRBJ2-5; possible D gene TRBD1, 6 bases. Between the trimmed V and J ends, which lost 8 bases and 8 bases, there was a span of 21 bases. The CDR3 is made up of 14 amino acids. Germline V gives CDR1 MNHNY, CDR2 SVGAGI (reference sequence). CDR3 protein: CASLPQGMLGTQYF. The CDR3 nucleotides read TGTGCCAGCTTACCCCAGGGGATGCTAGGAACCCAGTACTTC.

Details on this clone: Within the sample, other DNA sequences also encode this same CDR3. The V call is TRBV6-5, the J call TRBJ2-7; D ambiguous. Germline lookup yields CDR1 MNHEY and CDR2 SVGAGI. The CDR3 sequence is 15 residues long. The germline V and J ends were trimmed by 6 bases and 2 bases, with 17 bases remaining between them. This chain's CDR3 is CASSSTWTGTYEQYF. CDR3 DNA sequence: TGTGCCAGCAGCTCCACGTGGACGGGCACCTACGAGCAGTACTTC.

V and J are TRBV28 and TRBJ2-3, with D possibly being TRBD1 or TRBD2 (6 bases each). The CDR3 has 15 residues. V was cut by 6 bases and J by 0 bases, with 13 bases left in between. Looked up from germline, CDR1 is MDHEN and CDR2 is SYDVKM. The CDR3 region is CASRPLGGSTDTQYF. The CDR3 bases are TGTGCCAGCAGGCCCCTAGGGGGGAGCACAGATACGCAGTATTTT.

V gene TRBV6-5 combines with J gene TRBJ2-3; no reliable D call. CDR3 length: 14 residues. Germline CDR1 reads MNHEY; CDR2 reads SVGAGI. V shed 0 bases and J shed 2 bases, with 6 bases lying between them. The CDR3 coding sequence is TGTGCCAGCAGTTACTCTCAGGCCACAGATACGCAGTATTTT. Protein: CASSYSQATDTQYF.

The chain carries TRBV4-3 and TRBJ2-4; D not certain. V was clipped by 0 bases and J by 0 bases, with 9 bases between them. CDR1 and CDR2 from the germline V gene are LGHNA and YSLEER. This CDR3 spans 16 amino acids. This CDR3 reads CASSQELNLAKNIQYF. DNA for the CDR3: TGCGCCAGCAGCCAAGAACTCAACCTAGCCAAAAACATTCAGTACTTC.

This clone is a singleton in its sample. The rearrangement joins TRBV4-1 to TRBJ1-4, with TRBD1 identical over 9 bases. The germline V gene has CDR1 MGHRA and CDR2 YSYEKL. V trimming: 4 bases; J trimming: 6 bases; junction bases outside the gene matches: 9. The CDR3 is 16 amino acids. The CDR3: CASSPRTGDVYEKLFF. In DNA, the CDR3 is TGCGCCAGCAGCCCGAGGACAGGGGACGTTTATGAAAAACTGTTTTTT.

The J gene is TRBJ1-4, the V gene TRBV7-2; D not certain. V was cut by 7 bases and J by 8 bases, with 14 bases left in between. CDR1 is SGHTA and CDR2 is FQGNSA in the germline V gene. The CDR3 is 13 amino acids. The CDR3 bases are TGTGCCAGCACCCAAGGCGGACGGGAAAAACTGTTTTTT. This codes for CASTQGGREKLFF. The full variable domain, completed using reference TRBV7-2 and TRBJ1-4, is GAGVSQSPSNKVTEKGKDVELRCDPISGHTALYWYRQSLGQGLEFLIYFQGNSAPDKSGLPSDRFSAERTGGSVSTLTIQRTQQEDSAVYLCASTQGGREKLFFGSGTQLSVL.